The sequence of this TCR beta chain was determined in a study of CD8 T cells in ankylosing spondylitis. One entry per CDR3 protein results from TCRdb running MiXCR on the 5' RACE reads. This table has roughly 39,000 distinct CDR3 sequences, less than 3.5% appearing once. At least ten counts were recorded for this clonotype. Sequenced material: blood, either unsorted or a sorted T cell fraction (not recorded which). The sequence was collected from a male donor with ankylosing spondylitis or in good health (not recorded which).

In nucleotides, the CDR3 is TGTGCCAGCAGCGGACTAGCGGGCCCTACTAATGAGCAGTTCTTC. Its translation: CASSGLAGPTNEQFF. This rearrangement joins TRBV9 to TRBJ2-1, with TRBD2 matching 10 bases. V trimming: 3 bases; J trimming: 7 bases; junction bases outside the gene matches: 7. Looked up from germline, CDR1 is SGDLS and CDR2 is YYNGEE. The CDR3 consists of 15 residues.